The clone carrying this TCR beta chain was counted many times. This specimen comes from a study of blood T cell repertoires in COVID-19. Study at large: Both acute and convalescent COVID-19 samples were obtained from the United States, Italy and Spain. In each case, the material was cDNA or gDNA derived from T cells, B-cell-depleted T cells, or PBMCs.

Per germline, CDR1 SGHNT and CDR2 YENEEA. The V end lost 5 bases, the J end lost 1 base, and 8 bases lay between the germline ends. The CDR3 loop spans 14 amino acids. Enrolled during active infection, Seattle patients were then followed longitudinally. The authors' processing: How many nucleated cells were present was estimated from reference gene primer amplification. TCRdb keeps only in-frame clones here, not all; method: immunoSEQ multiplex PCR. Clonal size and the V and J genes are those of that table, whereas D and trimming came from the DNA. The table has 150,000 to 180,000 clones, 80% to 90% seen once.

The chain combines TRBV11-3 with TRBJ2-2; tentative D call: TRBD2 (6 bases). Input material: peripheral blood. The TCR originated in a woman aged 60 to 75 with COVID-19, enrolled during active disease. The chain's CDR3 is CASSLGGNTGELFF. The DNA of the CDR3 is TGTGCCAGCAGCCTCGGGGGGAACACCGGGGAGCTGTTTTTT.